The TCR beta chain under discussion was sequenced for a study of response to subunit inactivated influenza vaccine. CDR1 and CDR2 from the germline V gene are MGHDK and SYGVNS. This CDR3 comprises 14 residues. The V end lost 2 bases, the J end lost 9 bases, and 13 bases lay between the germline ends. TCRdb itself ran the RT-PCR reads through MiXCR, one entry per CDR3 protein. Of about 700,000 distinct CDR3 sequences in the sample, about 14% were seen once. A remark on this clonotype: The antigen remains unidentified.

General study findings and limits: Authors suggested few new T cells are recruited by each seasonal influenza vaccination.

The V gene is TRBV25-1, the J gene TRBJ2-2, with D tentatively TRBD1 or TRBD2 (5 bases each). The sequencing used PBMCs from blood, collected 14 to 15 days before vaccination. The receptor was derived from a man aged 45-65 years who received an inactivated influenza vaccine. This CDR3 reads CASSEDRPGRELFF. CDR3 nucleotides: TGTGCCAGCAGTGAAGATAGGCCGGGGCGGGAGCTGTTTTTT. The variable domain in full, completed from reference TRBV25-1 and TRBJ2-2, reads EADIYQTPRYLVIGTGKKITLECSQTMGHDKMYWYQQDPGMELHLIHYSYGVNSTEKGDLSSESTVSRIRTEHFPLTLESARPSHTSQYLCASSEDRPGRELFFGEGSRLTVL.